One and the same sample provided the 8 T cell receptor beta chains below, sequenced in a study of cytomegalovirus exposure and HLA in healthy donors. Primers included in the PCR were 60 Vbeta and 13 Jbeta primers. The repertoire was sequenced with immunoSEQ multiplex PCR; TCRdb's copy has only in-frame clones and lacks some. The sample has about 160,000 clones; approximately 78% are singletons. Input material: PBMCs. The source of these receptors is a woman aged 40 to 50 in good health and CMV-seronegative.

As to this clone: Sequence at one end of the junction differs from germline and may be a read error. The gene calls are TRBV5-8 and TRBJ2-7; 8 bases match TRBD1. Germline V gene lookup returns CDR1 SGHTS and CDR2 YDEGEE. There are 14 residues in the CDR3. For the CDR3, the DNA is TGTGCCAGCAGCCTCCCCCAAGAGACAGGGGCCTTGGACTTC. Protein product: CASSLPQETGALDF. Complete variable domain (other parts from reference TRBV5-8 and TRBJ2-7): EAGVTQSPTHLIKTRGQQATLRCSPISGHTSVYWYQQALGLGLQFLLWYDEGEERNRGNFPPRFSGRQFPNYSSELNVNALELEDSALYLCASSLPQETGALDFGPGTRLTVT.

The J gene is TRBJ1-1, the V gene TRBV19; 7 bases line up with TRBD1. The CDR3 has 14 residues. Germline V CDR1 and CDR2: LNHDA, SQIVND (reference sequence). V shed 7 bases and J 0 bases; nucleotides not matched to a gene: 5. The CDR3 is CASIPGQLNTEAFF. The CDR3, as DNA: TGTGCCAGTATCCCGGGACAGCTGAACACTGAAGCTTTCTTT.

Only one count was recorded for this clone. The chain carries TRBV7-6 and TRBJ2-7, with 7 bases that match TRBD1. This CDR3 comprises 14 residues. CDR1 is SGHVS and CDR2 is FNYEAQ in the germline V gene. With V trimmed by 4 bases and J by 2 bases, 5 bases remained unmatched. The CDR3 bases are TGTGCCAGCAGCTATGACAGGGCTCCCTACGAGCAGTACTTC. Translating gives CASSYDRAPYEQYF.

This clone was seen a handful of times. The V gene is TRBV4-1, the J gene TRBJ2-1, with D unresolved. CDR1 and CDR2 from the germline V gene are MGHRA and YSYEKL. Trimming cost V 1 base and J 8 bases, with 6 bases left between them. The CDR3 loop spans 12 amino acids. The CDR3 is CASSQGQDEQFF. CDR3 nucleotides: TGCGCCAGCAGCCAAGGGCAGGATGAGCAGTTCTTC.

The rearrangement joins TRBV7-7 to TRBJ1-1; D not certain. This CDR3 is built from 13 residues. Germline CDR1 and CDR2: SSHAT and FNYEAQ (reference sequence). Trimming took off 5 bases at V and 1 base at J, with 8 bases between the two ends. The CDR3 sequence is CASSPTANTEAFF. CDR3 bases: TGTGCCAGCAGCCCTACAGCGAACACTGAAGCTTTCTTT.

In this sample, this clone turned up once. The chain uses TRBV27 and TRBJ2-7; D ambiguous. Trimming cost V 5 bases and J 1 base, with 18 bases left between them. This CDR3 comprises 16 residues. In germline, CDR1 is MNHEY, CDR2 SMNVEV (reference sequence). CDR3 in DNA: TGTGCCAGCAGTCCCACAAAGATATACCAATCCTACGAGCAGTACTTC. It encodes CASSPTKIYQSYEQYF.

Here the CDR3 reads CASKGADTTNEQFF. The CDR3 DNA follows: TGTGCCAGCAAAGGGGCAGATACAACCAATGAGCAGTTCTTC. The chain couples TRBV6-6 to TRBJ2-1; a weak D match, TRBD1 (5 bases). CDR1 MNHNY and CDR2 SVGAGI come from the germline V gene (reference sequence). The V gene lost 7 bases and the J gene lost 6 bases, with 16 bases spanning the gap. This CDR3 spans 14 amino acids.

Notes on this clone: In the same sample, other DNA sequences code for this CDR3. J is TRBJ2-7 and V is TRBV2; D may be TRBD2 (5 bases). The germline V and J ends were trimmed by 5 bases and 4 bases, with 6 bases remaining between them. In germline, CDR1 is SNHLY, CDR2 FYNNEI. The CDR3 runs to 11 residues. The CDR3, as DNA: TGTGCCAGCAGTCGGGGATACGAGCAGTACTTC. Protein product: CASSRGYEQYF.